A selection of T cell receptor beta chains follows, all from one sample in a study of T-cell memory formation after mild COVID-19. TCRdb passed the 5' RACE reads through MiXCR, listing each CDR3 protein once. The sample contains 350,000 or so distinct CDR3 sequences, 20% to 25% of which appear only once. Sequencing used PBMCs or a T cell subset sorted from them (not recorded which). The receptors were gathered from a man between 18 and 35 years old who had mild COVID-19 (a few samples of this study predate the infection). Cell type and time point are not known. Both conserved end residues are part of each CDR3. Each record gives: V gene, clone size, CDR3 length, D gene, J gene, CDR3 DNA, CDR3 protein. A D gene is named only where the DNA matches it firmly. The size entry is marked missing in some rows and otherwise reads once, few, many or a size class.

>TRBV7-2|few|17|TRBD1|TRBJ2-7
TGTGCCAGCAGCTACAGTAACAGGGGGCTAGGGTCCTACGAGCAGTACTTC
CASSYSNRGLGSYEQYF
>TRBV4-1|few|14|-|TRBJ1-4
TGCGCCACCAAGGTACAGGGAGGGAATGAAAAACTGTTTTTT
CATKVQGGNEKLFF
>TRBV28|few|15|TRBD1|TRBJ1-6
TGTGCCAGCAGGCCAGGAGACAGGGTTAATTCACCCCTCCACTTT
CASRPGDRVNSPLHF
>TRBV29-1|many|14|-|TRBJ2-3
TGCAGCGTCGCAACAGGACTGAGGACAGATACGCAGTATTTT
CSVATGLRTDTQYF
>TRBV7-2|few|17|TRBD2|TRBJ2-3
TGTGCCAGCAGCTTAGTGGGAGTTAGCGGGGGCACAGATACGCAGTATTTT
CASSLVGVSGGTDTQYF
>TRBV7-2|few|12|-|TRBJ2-1
TGTGCCAGCAGCCGTAGCGTCGATGAGCAGTTCTTC
CASSRSVDEQFF
>TRBV29-1|many|15|-|TRBJ1-1
TGCAGCGTTGGGGCAGGGTGGGGGATGAACACTGAAGCTTTCTTT
CSVGAGWGMNTEAFF
>TRBV6-5|-|13|-|TRBJ1-5
TGTGCCTCGCGGGCACGAAGCAATCAGCCCCAGCATTTT
CASRARSNQPQHF
>TRBV10-3|few|17|TRBD1|TRBJ2-4
TGTGCCATCAGTGAGTCGGCCGGACAGGGGGCGGTAAACATTCAGTACTTC
CAISESAGQGAVNIQYF
>TRBV7-2|-|14|-|TRBJ1-1
TGTGCCAGCAGCAATGGACAATGGAACACTGAAGCTTTCTTT
CASSNGQWNTEAFF
>TRBV5-1|-|14|-|TRBJ2-7
TGCGCCAGCAGCCCGGACAGAGTCCCTAATGAGCAGTACTTC
CASSPDRVPNEQYF
>TRBV2|-|16|-|TRBJ1-2
TGTGCCAGCTCACCAGACATCCCTCCAGCTAACTATGGCTACACCTTC
CASSPDIPPANYGYTF
>TRBV27|-|14|TRBD2|TRBJ2-7
TGTGCCAGCAGTTCACTAGCGGAGTCCTACGAGCAGTACTTC
CASSSLAESYEQYF
>TRBV4-3|-|14|-|TRBJ2-3
TGCGCCAGCAGCCACAACCCCGTCAGGGATACGCAGTATTTT
CASSHNPVRDTQYF
>TRBV7-2|-|17|TRBD2|TRBJ2-3
TGTGCCAGCAGCTTAACTAGACTAGCGGGAAGCACAGATACGCAGTATTTT
CASSLTRLAGSTDTQYF
>TRBV5-1|-|16|TRBD2|TRBJ2-1
TGCGCCAGCAGCCTGGGCGGGACTAGATTTCTGGATGAGCAGTTCTTC
CASSLGGTRFLDEQFF
>TRBV18|-|16|-|TRBJ1-6
TGTGCCAGCTCATCAATGCCGGGGGGCGTTGATTCACCCCTCCACTTT
CASSSMPGGVDSPLHF
>TRBV7-2|-|13|TRBD1|TRBJ1-6
TGTGCCAGCAGCTTCACAGGGGATTCACCCCTCCACTTT
CASSFTGDSPLHF